This T cell receptor (beta chain) comes out of a study of CD8 T cells in ankylosing spondylitis. Whole-study results and caveats: Reportedly, matched ankylosing spondylitis synovial fluid was significantly enriched for disease-linked clones.

Comment on this clonotype: Its antigen remains unidentified.

CDR1 SEHNR and CDR2 FQNEAQ come from the germline V gene (reference sequence). The CDR3 is made up of 15 amino acids. V lost 5 bases to trimming and J lost 8 bases; unmatched junction nucleotides: 7. TCRdb re-called the 5' RACE reads with MiXCR, one entry per CDR3 protein. This table has 250,000 to 400,000 distinct CDR3 sequences, more than 9% appearing once. The chain employs TRBV7-9 and TRBJ2-1; 12 nucleotides agree with TRBD2. The sequenced sample consisted of blood, either unsorted or a sorted T cell fraction (not recorded which). The TCR sequence derives from a female donor with ankylosing spondylitis or in good health (not recorded which). DNA of the CDR3: TGTGCCAGCAGCGGTACTAGCGGGGGGTGGGATGAGCAGTTCTTC. Encoded protein: CASSGTSGGWDEQFF.